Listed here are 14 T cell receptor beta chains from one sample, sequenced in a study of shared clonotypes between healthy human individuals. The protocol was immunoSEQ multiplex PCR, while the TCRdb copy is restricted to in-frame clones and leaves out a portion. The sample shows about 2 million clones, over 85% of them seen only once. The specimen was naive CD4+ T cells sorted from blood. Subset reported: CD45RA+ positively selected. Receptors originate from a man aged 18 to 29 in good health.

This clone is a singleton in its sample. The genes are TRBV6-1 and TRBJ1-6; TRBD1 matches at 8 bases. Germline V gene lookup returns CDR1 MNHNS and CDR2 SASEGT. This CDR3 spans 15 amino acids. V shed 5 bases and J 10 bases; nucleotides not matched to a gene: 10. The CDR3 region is CASSKGGTGGSPLHF. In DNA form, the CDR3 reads TGTGCCAGCAGTAAAGGGGGGACAGGAGGATCACCCCTCCACTTT.

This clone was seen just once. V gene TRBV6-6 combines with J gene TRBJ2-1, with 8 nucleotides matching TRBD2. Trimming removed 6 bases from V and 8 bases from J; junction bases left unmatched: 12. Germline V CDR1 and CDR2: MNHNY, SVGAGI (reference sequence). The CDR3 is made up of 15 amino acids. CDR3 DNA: TGTGCCAGCAGCCTTCCCGGGGGGGCCCGTCATGAGCAGTTCTTC. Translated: CASSLPGGARHEQFF.

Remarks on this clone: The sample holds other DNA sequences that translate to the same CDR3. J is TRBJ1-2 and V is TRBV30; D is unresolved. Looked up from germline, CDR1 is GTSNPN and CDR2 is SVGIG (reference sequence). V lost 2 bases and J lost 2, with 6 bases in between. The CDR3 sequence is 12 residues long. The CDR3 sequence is CAWSRENYGYTF. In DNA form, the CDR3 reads TGTGCCTGGAGTAGGGAAAACTATGGCTACACCTTC.

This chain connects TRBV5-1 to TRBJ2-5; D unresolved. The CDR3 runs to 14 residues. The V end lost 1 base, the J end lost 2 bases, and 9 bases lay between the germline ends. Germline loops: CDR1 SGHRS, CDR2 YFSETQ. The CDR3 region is CASSLRNRQETQYF. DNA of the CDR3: TGCGCCAGCAGCTTGAGAAACAGACAAGAGACCCAGTACTTC. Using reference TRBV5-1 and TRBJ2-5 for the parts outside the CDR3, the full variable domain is KAGVTQTPRYLIKTRGQQVTLSCSPISGHRSVSWYQQTPGQGLQFLFEYFSETQRNKGNFPGRFSGRQFSNSRSEMNVSTLELGDSALYLCASSLRNRQETQYFGPGTRLLVL.

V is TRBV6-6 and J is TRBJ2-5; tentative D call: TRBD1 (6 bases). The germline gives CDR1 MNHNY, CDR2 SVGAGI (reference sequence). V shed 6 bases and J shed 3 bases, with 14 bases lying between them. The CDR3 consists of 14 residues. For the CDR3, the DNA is TGTGCCAGCAGCCCCCGGGACAACAAAGAGACCCAGTACTTC. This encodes CASSPRDNKETQYF.

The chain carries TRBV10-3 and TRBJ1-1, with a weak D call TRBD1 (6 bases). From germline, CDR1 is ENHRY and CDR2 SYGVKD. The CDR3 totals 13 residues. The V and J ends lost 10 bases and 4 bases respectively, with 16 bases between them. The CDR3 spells CASRTEGGTEAFF. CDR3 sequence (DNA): TGTGCCAGCCGGACAGAAGGGGGCACTGAAGCTTTCTTT.

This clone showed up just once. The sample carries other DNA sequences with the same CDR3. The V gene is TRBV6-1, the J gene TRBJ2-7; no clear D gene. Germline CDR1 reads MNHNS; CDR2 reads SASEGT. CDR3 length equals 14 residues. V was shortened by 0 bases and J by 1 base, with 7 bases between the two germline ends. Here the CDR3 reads CASSEAGPSYEQYF. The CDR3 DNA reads TGTGCCAGCAGTGAAGCGGGTCCGTCCTACGAGCAGTACTTC.

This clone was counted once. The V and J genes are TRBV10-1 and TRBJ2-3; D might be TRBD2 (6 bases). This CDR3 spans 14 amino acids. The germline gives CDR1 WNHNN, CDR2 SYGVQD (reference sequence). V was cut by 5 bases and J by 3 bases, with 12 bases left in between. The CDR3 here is CASSRGTLTDTQYF. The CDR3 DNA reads TGCGCCAGCAGTAGAGGGACTTTAACAGATACGCAGTATTTT.

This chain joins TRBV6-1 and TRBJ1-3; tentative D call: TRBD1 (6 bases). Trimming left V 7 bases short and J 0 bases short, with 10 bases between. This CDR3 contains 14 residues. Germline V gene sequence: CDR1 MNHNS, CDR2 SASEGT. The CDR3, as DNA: TGTGCCAGCATCCAGGACAGCTCTGGAAACACCATATATTTT. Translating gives CASIQDSSGNTIYF.

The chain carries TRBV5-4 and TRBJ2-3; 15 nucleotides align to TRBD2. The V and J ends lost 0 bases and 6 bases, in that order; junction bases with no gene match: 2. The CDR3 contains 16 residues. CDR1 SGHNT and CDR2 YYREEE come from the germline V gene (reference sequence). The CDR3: CASSLEGLAGGDTQYF. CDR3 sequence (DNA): TGTGCCAGCAGCTTGGAAGGACTAGCGGGGGGGGATACGCAGTATTTT.

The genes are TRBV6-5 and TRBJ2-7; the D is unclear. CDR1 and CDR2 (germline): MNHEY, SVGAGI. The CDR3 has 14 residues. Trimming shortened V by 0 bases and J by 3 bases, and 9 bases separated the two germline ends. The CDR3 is CASSYSILGYEQYF. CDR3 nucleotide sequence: TGTGCCAGCAGTTACTCGATTTTAGGCTACGAGCAGTACTTC.

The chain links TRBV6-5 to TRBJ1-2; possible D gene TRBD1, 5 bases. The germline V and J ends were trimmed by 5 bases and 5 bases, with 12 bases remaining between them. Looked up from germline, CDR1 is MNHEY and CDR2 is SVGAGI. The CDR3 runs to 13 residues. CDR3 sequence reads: CASSQGRVYGYTF. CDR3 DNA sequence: TGTGCCAGCAGTCAGGGACGGGTTTATGGCTACACCTTC.

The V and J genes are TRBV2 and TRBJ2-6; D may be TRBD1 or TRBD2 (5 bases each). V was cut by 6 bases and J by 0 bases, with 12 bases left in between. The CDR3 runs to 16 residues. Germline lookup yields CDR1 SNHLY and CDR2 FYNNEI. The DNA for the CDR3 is TGTGCCAGCAGCCGGGACCGCCCCTCTGGGGCCAACGTCCTGACTTTC. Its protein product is CASSRDRPSGANVLTF.

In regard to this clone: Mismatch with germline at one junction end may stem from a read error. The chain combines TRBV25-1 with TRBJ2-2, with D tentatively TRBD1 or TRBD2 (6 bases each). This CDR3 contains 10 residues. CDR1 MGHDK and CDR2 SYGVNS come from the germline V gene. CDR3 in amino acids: CGGYTGELFF. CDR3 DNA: TGCGGGGGCTACACCGGGGAGCTGTTTTTT.